The rows below give T cell receptor beta chains drawn from one sample of a study of radiotherapy plus CTLA-4 blockade in lung cancer. Generated by immunoSEQ multiplex PCR, the TCRdb table keeps only in-frame clones and is missing some. The sample lists about 80,000 clones, roughly four fifths occurring once. Specimen: peripheral blood, collected from a patient treated with radiotherapy plus ipilimumab. Source of these receptors: a human donor with non-small cell lung cancer who had stable disease on radiotherapy plus ipilimumab. Each CDR3 is given with its conserved first and last residue. Each record gives: D gene, J gene, V gene, clone size, CDR3 DNA, CDR3 protein. D genes are given only for firm matches. Clone size is not always given. Where it is, it says once, few, many or a class for expanded clones.

TRBD1 | TRBJ1-5 | TRBV30 | once | TGTGCCTGGACGACAGGGCCGAATCAGCCCCAGCATTTT | CAWTTGPNQPQHF
NA | TRBJ1-5 | TRBV7-6 | NA | TGTGCCAGCAGCTTAGTTGGGAACAATCAGCCCCAGCATTTT | CASSLVGNNQPQHF
NA | TRBJ2-7 | TRBV28 | NA | TGTGCCAGCAGTTTCCCAGCGGGCTCCTACGAGCAGTACTTC | CASSFPAGSYEQYF
NA | TRBJ1-1 | TRBV6-5 | NA | TGTGCCACCCGTCCAGGAGGAAACACTGAAGCTTTCTTT | CATRPGGNTEAFF
NA | TRBJ1-5 | TRBV7-3 | NA | TGTGCCAGCAGCTTAAGCGGGGGCAATCAGCCCCAGCATTTT | CASSLSGGNQPQHF
NA | TRBJ1-1 | TRBV14 | NA | TGTGCCAGCAGCCAAGACCTTGTTATGGGCAGGGGAGCTTTCTTT | CASSQDLVMGRGAFF
NA | TRBJ2-7 | TRBV10-3 | NA | TGTGCCATCCGAGAGGACAACGAGCAGTACTTC | CAIREDNEQYF
TRBD1 | TRBJ2-3 | TRBV28 | once | TGTGCCAGCAGTTTAGTGGGACAGGGGTTAGATACGCAGTATTTT | CASSLVGQGLDTQYF
NA | TRBJ1-4 | TRBV18 | NA | TGTGCCAGCTCATTAAAGGGGGAAAAACTGTTTTTT | CASSLKGEKLFF
TRBD1 | TRBJ1-6 | TRBV7-2 | NA | TGTGCCAGCAGTACGGACAGGGCTTCACCCCTCCACTTT | CASSTDRASPLHF
NA | TRBJ2-1 | TRBV5-1 | NA | TGCGCCAGCAGCTCCGCCATAGAGGCGGCGGAGCAGTTCTTC | CASSSAIEAAEQFF
NA | TRBJ2-7 | TRBV7-2 | NA | TGTGCCAGCAGCCTCCTCACCTACGAGCAGTACTTC | CASSLLTYEQYF
TRBD1 | TRBJ2-2 | TRBV18 | NA | TGTGCCAGCTCGAACATACAGGGGAGTGTCGGGGAGCTGTTTTTT | CASSNIQGSVGELFF
NA | TRBJ2-1 | TRBV12-5 | NA | TGTGCTAGTGCCGAAGGGAATGAGCAGTTCTTC | CASAEGNEQFF
TRBD1 | TRBJ1-2 | TRBV28 | NA | TGTGCCAGCAGGGGACAGGGTCTCGATGGCTACACCTTC | CASRGQGLDGYTF
TRBD1 | TRBJ1-4 | TRBV19 | once | TGTGCCGTCGGACAGGGGGGACGTGAAAAACTGTTTTTT | CAVGQGGREKLFF
TRBD1 | TRBJ2-5 | TRBV5-4 | NA | TGTGCCAGCAGGACCGGGACAGAAGAGACCCAGTACTTC | CASRTGTEETQYF
NA | TRBJ2-7 | TRBV19 | few | TGTGCCAGTAGTATTCAGGGGAGCTACGAGCAGTACTTC | CASSIQGSYEQYF
TRBD1 | TRBJ2-5 | TRBV6-6 | NA | TGTGCCAGCAATAGGGACAGGGGGCGGGAGACCCAGTACTTC | CASNRDRGRETQYF
TRBD1 | TRBJ2-7 | TRBV13 | NA | TGTGCCAGCAGCTTGGACAGGCCCTACGAGCAGTACTTC | CASSLDRPYEQYF
NA | TRBJ2-3 | TRBV11-3 | few | TGTGCCAGCAGCTTAGGCCGGGGGTTCACAGATACGCAGTATTTT | CASSLGRGFTDTQYF
NA | TRBJ2-7 | TRBV7-2 | few | TGTGCCAGCTGGGGGCAGGGTGGATCCACGAAGTACTTC | CASWGQGGSTKYF
TRBD1 | TRBJ1-1 | TRBV5-4 | NA | TGTGCCAGCAGCCCGCAGGGCAGGGGGTGGGACACTGAAGCTTTCTTT | CASSPQGRGWDTEAFF
TRBD1 | TRBJ1-2 | TRBV7-2 | NA | TGTGCCAGCAGCGTTCAACAGGGGCGAGGCTACACCTTC | CASSVQQGRGYTF
TRBD1 | TRBJ1-1 | TRBV6-5 | NA | TGTGCCAGCAGTGGAGACAGGGGAATGAACACTGAAGCTTTCTTT | CASSGDRGMNTEAFF
TRBD2 | TRBJ2-3 | TRBV28 | NA | TGTGCCAGCAGCCCTCTAGCGGGGAGAGCAGATACGCAGTATTTT | CASSPLAGRADTQYF
TRBD1 | TRBJ1-2 | TRBV7-6 | NA | TGTGCCAGCAGTCGGACAGGGGGTTTGGATGGCTACACCTTC | CASSRTGGLDGYTF
NA | TRBJ2-2 | TRBV9 | NA | TGTGCCAGCAGCGTAGTTGGAGAAATGAACACCGGGGAGCTGTTTTTT | CASSVVGEMNTGELFF
NA | TRBJ2-7 | TRBV6-6 | NA | TGTGCCAGCGGGAGAGGGAGAGGCGAGCAGTACTTC | CASGRGRGEQYF
NA | TRBJ2-2 | TRBV30 | NA | TGTGCCTGGATGAGAGGGGCCGGGGAGCTGTTTTTT | CAWMRGAGELFF
TRBD2 | TRBJ2-1 | TRBV30 | NA | TGTGCCTGGAGTGTAGGACTAGCGGGAGGGCCGGGGGAGCAGTTCTTC | CAWSVGLAGGPGEQFF
NA | TRBJ1-6 | TRBV27 | few | TGTGCCAGCAGAAACTATAATACTAAATACGACAGAATTTTTAATTCACCCCTCCACTTT | CASRNYNTKYDRIFNSPLHF
NA | TRBJ2-5 | TRBV18 | NA | TGTGCCAGCTCACCAAGCGGAGAGACCCAGTACTTC | CASSPSGETQYF
TRBD1 | TRBJ2-3 | TRBV28 | NA | TGTGCCAGCAGCCCCGGCAGGGGGCGGACAGATACGCAGTATTTT | CASSPGRGRTDTQYF
TRBD2 | TRBJ2-1 | TRBV10-3 | NA | TGTGCCATCAGTGAGTCGGGGCTAGCGGGAGGGGGATCCTACAATGAGCAGTTCTTC | CAISESGLAGGGSYNEQFF
NA | TRBJ1-4 | TRBV27 | NA | TGTGCCAGCAGCGGGGGGCAGAAACTGTTTTTT | CASSGGQKLFF
NA | TRBJ2-7 | TRBV5-5 | NA | TGTGCCCCCTCCTCCTACGAGCAGTACTTC | CAPSSYEQYF
NA | TRBJ2-3 | TRBV5-4 | once | TGTGCCAGCAGCTTGGCGGGGTGGGGGACTAGCACAGATACGCAGTATTTT | CASSLAGWGTSTDTQYF
TRBD1 | TRBJ1-2 | TRBV2 | NA | TGTGCCAGCAGTGCTGGACAGGGATCCATCTATGGCTACACCTTC | CASSAGQGSIYGYTF
NA | TRBJ1-1 | TRBV7-2 | NA | TGTGCCAGCAGCGTTACGGGACTCGAGGGTACTGAAGCTTTCTTT | CASSVTGLEGTEAFF
TRBD1 | TRBJ1-1 | TRBV7-8 | NA | TGTGCCAGCAGCGGATCTACGACAGGGGTTTCGAACACTGAAGCTTTCTTT | CASSGSTTGVSNTEAFF
NA | TRBJ1-5 | TRBV14 | once | TGTGCCAGCAGCCAGACGGGGCGCGGAGATCAGCCCCAGCATTTT | CASSQTGRGDQPQHF
TRBD1 | TRBJ1-4 | TRBV28 | NA | TGTGCCAGCAGTTACTCCGGGACAGGGAGTTGGGGTAATGAAAAACTGTTTTTT | CASSYSGTGSWGNEKLFF
NA | TRBJ1-2 | TRBV2 | NA | TGTGCCAGCAGCAGGGTCGACTATGGCTACACCTTC | CASSRVDYGYTF
NA | TRBJ2-3 | TRBV19 | NA | TGTGCCAGTAGATCGGGCCAGACTTCCACAGATACGCAGTATTTT | CASRSGQTSTDTQYF
TRBD2 | TRBJ2-3 | TRBV5-1 | NA | TGCGCCAGCAGCGGGGAGGGACTTGGTGGTACGCAGTATTTT | CASSGEGLGGTQYF
TRBD1 | TRBJ1-1 | TRBV5-1 | few | TGCGCCAGCAGCTTGGGGACAGGGGCCCTTTTGAACACTGAAGCTTTCTTT | CASSLGTGALLNTEAFF
TRBD2 | TRBJ2-1 | TRBV18 | NA | TGTGCCAGCTCACCGTATAGCGGGGGGTACAATGAGCAGTTCTTC | CASSPYSGGYNEQFF